The rows below give T cell receptor beta chains drawn from one sample of a study of T-cell reconstitution after alpha-beta-depleted transplantation in children. MiXCR was run by TCRdb on the PCR reads, yielding one entry per CDR3 protein. Among 200,000 to 250,000 distinct CDR3 sequences listed, roughly a quarter were seen once. The source was PBMCs, mostly from graft donor cells, collected 360 days after TCRalphabeta/CD19-depleted stem cell transplant. These receptors all stem from a female patient between 2 and 10 years old who had a stem cell transplant for congenital amegakaryocytic thrombocytopenia, so the T cells may come from the graft donor. Both conserved end residues are part of each CDR3. The D gene is left open where the match is weak. The size of a clone is reported for some rows only, either as once, few or many, or as a class for expanded clones.

D gene	V gene	clone size	J gene	CDR3 DNA	CDR3 protein
TRBD2	TRBV5-6	few	TRBJ2-3	TGTGCCAGCAGCTCTACGGGAGGAGAGGGCACAGATACGCAGTATTTT	CASSSTGGEGTDTQYF
NA	TRBV5-1	many	TRBJ2-5	TGTGCCAGCAGCTTAGCTAACCAAGAGACCCAGTACTTC	CASSLANQETQYF
NA	TRBV12-3/TRBV12-4	NA	TRBJ2-5	TGTGCCAGCAGTTTATACGGAGTGGGGGAGACCCAGTACTTC	CASSLYGVGETQYF
TRBD2	TRBV4-2	NA	TRBJ2-1	TGTGCCAGCAGCCCCCAGCGGGAGTGGGTTTACAATGAGCAGTTCTTC	CASSPQREWVYNEQFF
TRBD1	TRBV12-3/TRBV12-4	few	TRBJ1-5	TGTGCCAGCAGTTTATTCACAGGGGTGGATACCTATCAGCCCCAGCATTTT	CASSLFTGVDTYQPQHF
NA	TRBV11-2	NA	TRBJ1-1	TGTGCCAGCAGCTTTCGGGACTCAAGTATCTTT	CASSFRDSSIF
NA	TRBV24-1	NA	TRBJ2-1	TGTGCCACCAGTGACTACTCATCCGAAAAACACAATGAGCAGTTCTTC	CATSDYSSEKHNEQFF
TRBD1	TRBV30	many	TRBJ2-5	TGTGCCTGGAGTAACAACAGGGGGCGAGGAGAGACCCAGTACTTC	CAWSNNRGRGETQYF
NA	TRBV28	few	TRBJ1-1	TGTGCCAGCAGTTTACAAAAACATGAAGCTTTCTTT	CASSLQKHEAFF
NA	TRBV12-3/TRBV12-4	NA	TRBJ1-3	TGTGCCAGCAGTCGCCCCCCCAGGAACTCTGGAAACACCATATATTTT	CASSRPPRNSGNTIYF
NA	TRBV5-1	NA	TRBJ2-7	TGCGCCAGCAGCTTGGACTGGCTGGGTTTCTCCTACGAGCAGTACTTC	CASSLDWLGFSYEQYF
TRBD2	TRBV20-1	NA	TRBJ2-3	TGCAGTGCCTCCGACAATTCGGGGGGGCAGTATTTT	CSASDNSGGQYF
TRBD2	TRBV4-2	few	TRBJ2-1	TGTGCCAGCAGCCAACAAACTAGCGGATCTATTCTAGATGAGCAGTTCTTC	CASSQQTSGSILDEQFF
NA	TRBV30	few	TRBJ2-1	TGTGCCTGGAGTAGGGTCTCCTACAATGAGCAGTTCTTC	CAWSRVSYNEQFF
TRBD2	TRBV3-1	NA	TRBJ2-2	TGTGCCAGCAGCCAAACCGGGACTAGCGGACCAACTTACACCGGGGAGCTGTTTTTT	CASSQTGTSGPTYTGELFF
TRBD2	TRBV3-1	few	TRBJ2-3	TGTGCCAGCAGCCGACACCCGGGACTAGCGGGAGAAGGCGCAGATACGCAGTATTTT	CASSRHPGLAGEGADTQYF
NA	TRBV20-1	few	TRBJ2-4	TGCAGTGCTAGAGATGAGAAAGGGATGGACATTCAGTACTTC	CSARDEKGMDIQYF
NA	TRBV5-1	NA	TRBJ1-5	TGCGCCAGCAGCTCAGGGGATGGTCAGCCCCAGCATTTT	CASSSGDGQPQHF
NA	TRBV12-3/TRBV12-4	NA	TRBJ1-1	TGTGCCAGCAGTCGCAGGGGAAGGGGCACTGAAGCTTTCTTT	CASSRRGRGTEAFF
NA	TRBV10-3	NA	TRBJ2-7	TGTGCCATCAGTGAGTCGGCCGGCGAGCAGTACTTC	CAISESAGEQYF
TRBD2	TRBV3-1	few	TRBJ2-3	TGTGCCAGCAGCCAAGCTATAGCGGGAGGCACAGATACGCAGTATTTT	CASSQAIAGGTDTQYF
TRBD2	TRBV28	few	TRBJ2-7	TGTGCCAGCAGTAGGCTTATCAAGTTGGGGACTAGCGGCTACGAGCAGTACTTC	CASSRLIKLGTSGYEQYF
NA	TRBV4-3	NA	TRBJ2-2	TGCGCCAGCAGCCAACCCGTCCCGACGGTGAACACCGGGGACCTGTTTTTT	CASSQPVPTVNTGDLFF
TRBD1	TRBV5-1	NA	TRBJ2-1	TGCGCCAGCAGCATTCGGGACAGTTACAATGAGCAGTTCTTC	CASSIRDSYNEQFF
NA	TRBV20-1	few	TRBJ2-7	TGCAGTGCTAGAGACCCTTCTGGGAGGGGGACCTACGAGCAGTACTTC	CSARDPSGRGTYEQYF
NA	TRBV5-4	NA	TRBJ2-7	TGTGCCAGCAGCTTGGGGAGCAAAGGGCCCAACTACGAGCAGTACTTC	CASSLGSKGPNYEQYF
NA	TRBV5-5	few	TRBJ1-1	TGTGCCAGCAGACTCAGGACAGCCCTGAACACTGAAGCTTTCTTT	CASRLRTALNTEAFF
NA	TRBV6-5	few	TRBJ1-3	TGTGCCAGCAGCCCCGGACAGTGGAACAGAAACACCATATATTTT	CASSPGQWNRNTIYF
TRBD2	TRBV2	NA	TRBJ2-1	TGTGCCAGCTCTGGCGGGGGGTACAATGAGCAGTTCTTC	CASSGGGYNEQFF
NA	TRBV5-5	NA	TRBJ2-2	TGTGCCAGCAGCTTTTGGGTGACAGACGCCACCGGGGAGCTGTTTTTT	CASSFWVTDATGELFF
NA	TRBV3-1	NA	TRBJ1-3	TGTGCCAGCAGCGCGGGACGTCGGGCCGCCCTATATTTT	CASSAGRRAALYF
TRBD1	TRBV28	NA	TRBJ2-2	TGTGCCAGCAGTTTAATAGGACAGGGGGCGATTAACACCGGGGAGCTGTTTTTT	CASSLIGQGAINTGELFF
NA	TRBV4-1	NA	TRBJ2-7	TGCGCCAGCAGCCAAGGCCCCCTGGGGGGTTCCTACGAGCAGTACTTC	CASSQGPLGGSYEQYF
NA	TRBV4-1	few	TRBJ1-1	TGCGCCAGCAGCCCCCTTTTCCCCCCGCGATTGAACACTGAAGCTTTCTTT	CASSPLFPPRLNTEAFF
NA	TRBV30	few	TRBJ2-7	TGTGCCTGGAGTGCAGGGGCAGGGTTCGAGCAGTACTTC	CAWSAGAGFEQYF
NA	TRBV20-1	few	TRBJ1-1	TGCAGTGCTAGAGATCTGAGGGGGGGCACTGAAGCTTTCTTT	CSARDLRGGTEAFF
NA	TRBV21-1	NA	TRBJ2-1	TGTGCCAGCAGCATCCCGGGACCCTCAAATGAGCAGTTCTTC	CASSIPGPSNEQFF
NA	TRBV28	NA	TRBJ2-5	TGTGCCAGCAGCAGTGTTTGGCAGATACAAGAGACCCAGTACTTC	CASSSVWQIQETQYF
TRBD2	TRBV28	few	TRBJ2-7	TGTGCCAGCAGTCCCGGGGGGGTTTTGGACGAGCAGTACTTC	CASSPGGVLDEQYF
NA	TRBV4-3	NA	TRBJ1-2	TGCGCCAGCAGCCAAGATAATAGGGCAGGGGATGGCTACACCTTC	CASSQDNRAGDGYTF
NA	TRBV28	few	TRBJ2-7	TGTGCCAGCAGTTTTGGAGGGGCGGGATACTACGAGCAGTACTTC	CASSFGGAGYYEQYF
NA	TRBV10-3	NA	TRBJ1-3	TGTGCCATCAGTCCCGGACACCGACCAGGAAACACCATATATTTT	CAISPGHRPGNTIYF